This T cell receptor beta chain emerged from a study of beta chain features in type 1 diabetes. CDR1 and CDR2 from the germline V gene are MNHEY and SVGAGI. Trimming took off 5 bases at V and 1 base at J, with 9 bases between the two ends. The CDR3 consists of 13 residues. Concerning this clone: Antigen unknown.

The sequenced template was cDNA made from the entire isolated RNA. Some clones are missing from TCRdb's copy, which holds only in-frame ones; the method was immunoSEQ multiplex PCR. This sample has about 740,000 clones, with about an eighth found just once. Study-wide findings and caveats: TCRB CDR3s were moderately but significantly shorter in Type 1 diabetes patients in all four CD4+ subsets.

The TCR was taken from a man aged 18 to 29 with type 1 diabetes. What was sequenced was naive CD4+ T cells from blood. The rearrangement joins TRBV6-5 to TRBJ2-7; D assignment may be TRBD1 or TRBD2 (5 bases each). CDR3 sequence (DNA): TGTGCCAGCAGTGTGGGACCATCCTACGAGCAGTACTTC. Protein product: CASSVGPSYEQYF.